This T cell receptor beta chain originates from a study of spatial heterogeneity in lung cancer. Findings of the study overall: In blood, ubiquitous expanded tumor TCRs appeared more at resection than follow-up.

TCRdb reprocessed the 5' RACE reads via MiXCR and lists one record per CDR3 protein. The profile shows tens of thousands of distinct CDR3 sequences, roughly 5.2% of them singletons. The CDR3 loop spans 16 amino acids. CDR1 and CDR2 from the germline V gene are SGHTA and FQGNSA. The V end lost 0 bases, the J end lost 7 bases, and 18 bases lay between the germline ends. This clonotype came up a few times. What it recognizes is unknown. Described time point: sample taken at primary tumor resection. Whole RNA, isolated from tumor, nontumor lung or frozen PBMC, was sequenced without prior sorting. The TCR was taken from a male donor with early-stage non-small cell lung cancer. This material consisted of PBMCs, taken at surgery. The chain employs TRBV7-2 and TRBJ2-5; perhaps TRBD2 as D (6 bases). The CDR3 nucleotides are TGTGCCAGCAGCTTAGCCGGGGGAGGTGTCTACGGGACCCAGTACTTC. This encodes CASSLAGGGVYGTQYF.